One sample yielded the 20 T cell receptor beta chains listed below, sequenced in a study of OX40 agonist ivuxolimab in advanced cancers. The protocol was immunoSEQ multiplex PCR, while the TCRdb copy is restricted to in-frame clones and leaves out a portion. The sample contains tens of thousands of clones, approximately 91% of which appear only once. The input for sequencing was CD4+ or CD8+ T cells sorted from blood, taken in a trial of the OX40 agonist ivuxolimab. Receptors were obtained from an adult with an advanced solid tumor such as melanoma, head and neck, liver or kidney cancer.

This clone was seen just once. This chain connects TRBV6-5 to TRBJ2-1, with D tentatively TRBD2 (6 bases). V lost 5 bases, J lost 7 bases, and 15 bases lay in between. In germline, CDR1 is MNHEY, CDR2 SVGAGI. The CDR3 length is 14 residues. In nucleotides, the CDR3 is TGTGCCAGCAGTCTGGGGGGAGATGGGAATGAGCAGTTCTTC. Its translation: CASSLGGDGNEQFF.

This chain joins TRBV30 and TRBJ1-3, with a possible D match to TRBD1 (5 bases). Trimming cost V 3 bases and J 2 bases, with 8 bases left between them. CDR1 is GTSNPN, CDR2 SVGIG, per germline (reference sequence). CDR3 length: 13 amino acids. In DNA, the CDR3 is TGTGCCTGGAGCGCAGGGACTGGAAACACCATATATTTT. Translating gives CAWSAGTGNTIYF.

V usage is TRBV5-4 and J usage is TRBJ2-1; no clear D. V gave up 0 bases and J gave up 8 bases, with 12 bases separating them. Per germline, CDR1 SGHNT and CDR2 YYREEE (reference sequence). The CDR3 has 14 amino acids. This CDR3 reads CASSLARFLDEQFF. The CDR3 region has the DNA TGTGCCAGCAGCTTGGCCCGATTTTTGGATGAGCAGTTCTTC.

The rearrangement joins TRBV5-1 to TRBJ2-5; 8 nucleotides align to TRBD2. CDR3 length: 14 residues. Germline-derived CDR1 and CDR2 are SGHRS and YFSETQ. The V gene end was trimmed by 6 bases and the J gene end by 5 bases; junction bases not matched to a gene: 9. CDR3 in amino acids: CASTFSGVGETQYF. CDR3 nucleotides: TGCGCCAGCACCTTTAGCGGGGTGGGGGAGACCCAGTACTTC.

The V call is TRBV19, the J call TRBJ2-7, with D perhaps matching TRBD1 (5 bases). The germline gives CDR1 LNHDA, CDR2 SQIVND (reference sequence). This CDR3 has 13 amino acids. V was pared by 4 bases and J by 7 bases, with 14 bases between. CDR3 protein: CASSTDPPGEQYF. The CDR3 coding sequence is TGTGCCAGTAGTACTGACCCCCCAGGGGAGCAGTACTTC.

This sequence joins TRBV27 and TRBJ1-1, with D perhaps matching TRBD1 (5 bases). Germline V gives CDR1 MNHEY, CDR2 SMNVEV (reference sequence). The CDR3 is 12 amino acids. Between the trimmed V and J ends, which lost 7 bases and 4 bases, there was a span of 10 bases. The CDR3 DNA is TGTGCCAGCACAGGGCCTAGCACTGAAGCTTTCTTT. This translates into CASTGPSTEAFF.

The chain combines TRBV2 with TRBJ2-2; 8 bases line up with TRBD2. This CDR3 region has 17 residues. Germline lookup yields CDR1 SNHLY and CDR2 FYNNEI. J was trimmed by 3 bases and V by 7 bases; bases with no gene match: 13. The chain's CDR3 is CASTSGGPTPHTGELFF. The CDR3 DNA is TGTGCCAGCACGTCGGGGGGGCCCACCCCCCACACCGGGGAGCTGTTTTTT.

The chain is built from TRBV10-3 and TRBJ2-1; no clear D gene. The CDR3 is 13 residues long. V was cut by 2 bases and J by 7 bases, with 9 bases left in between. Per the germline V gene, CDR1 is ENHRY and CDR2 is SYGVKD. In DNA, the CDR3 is TGTGCCATCAGTGAGCAGGTCTCGAATGAGCAGTTCTTC. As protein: CAISEQVSNEQFF.

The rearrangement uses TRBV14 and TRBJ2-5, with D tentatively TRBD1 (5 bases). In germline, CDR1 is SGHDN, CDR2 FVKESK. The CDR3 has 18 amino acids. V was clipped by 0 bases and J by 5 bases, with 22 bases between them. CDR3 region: CASSQDAWDSGFRETQYF. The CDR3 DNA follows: TGTGCCAGCAGCCAAGACGCTTGGGATTCAGGGTTTCGGGAGACCCAGTACTTC.

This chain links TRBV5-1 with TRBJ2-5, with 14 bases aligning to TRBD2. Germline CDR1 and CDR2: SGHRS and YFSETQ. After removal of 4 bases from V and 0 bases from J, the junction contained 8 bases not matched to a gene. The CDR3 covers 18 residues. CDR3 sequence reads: CASSARTSGGPYQETQYF. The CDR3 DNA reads TGCGCCAGCAGCGCTCGGACTAGCGGGGGGCCATACCAAGAGACCCAGTACTTC.

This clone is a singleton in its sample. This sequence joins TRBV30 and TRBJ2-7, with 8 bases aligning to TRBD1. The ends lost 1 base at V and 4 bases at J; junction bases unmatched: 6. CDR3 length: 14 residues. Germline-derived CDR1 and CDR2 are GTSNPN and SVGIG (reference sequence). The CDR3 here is CAWSAGTGAYEQYF. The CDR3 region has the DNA TGTGCCTGGAGTGCAGGGACAGGCGCTTACGAGCAGTACTTC.

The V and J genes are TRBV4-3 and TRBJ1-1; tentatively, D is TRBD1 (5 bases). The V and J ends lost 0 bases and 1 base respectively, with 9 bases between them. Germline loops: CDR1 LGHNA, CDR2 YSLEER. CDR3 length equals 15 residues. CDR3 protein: CASSQDAGWNTEAFF. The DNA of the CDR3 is TGCGCCAGCAGCCAAGACGCAGGGTGGAACACTGAAGCTTTCTTT.

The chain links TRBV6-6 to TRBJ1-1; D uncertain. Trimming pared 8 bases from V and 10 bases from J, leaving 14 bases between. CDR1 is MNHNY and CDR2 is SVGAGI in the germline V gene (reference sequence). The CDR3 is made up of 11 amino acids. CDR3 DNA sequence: TGTGCCAGCTGGGTTCGGACCGGAGCTTTCTTT. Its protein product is CASWVRTGAFF.

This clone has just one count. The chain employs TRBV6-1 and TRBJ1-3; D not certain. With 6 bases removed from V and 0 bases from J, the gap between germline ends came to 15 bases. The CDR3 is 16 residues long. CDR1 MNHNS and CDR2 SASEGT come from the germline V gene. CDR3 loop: CASRELGSSSGNTIYF. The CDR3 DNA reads TGTGCCAGCAGGGAACTAGGGTCGAGCTCTGGAAACACCATATATTTT.

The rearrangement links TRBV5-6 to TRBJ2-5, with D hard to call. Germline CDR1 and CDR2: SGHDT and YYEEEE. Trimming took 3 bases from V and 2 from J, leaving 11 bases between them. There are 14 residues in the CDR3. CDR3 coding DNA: TGTGCCAGCAGCTCGTGGACGGAACAAGAGACCCAGTACTTC. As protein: CASSSWTEQETQYF.

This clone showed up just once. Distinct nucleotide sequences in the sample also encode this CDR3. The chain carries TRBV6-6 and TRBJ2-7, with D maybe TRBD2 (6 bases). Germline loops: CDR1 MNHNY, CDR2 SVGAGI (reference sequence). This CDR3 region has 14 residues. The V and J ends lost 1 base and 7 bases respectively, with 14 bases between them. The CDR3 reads CASSYYGGDGEQYF. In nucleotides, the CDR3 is TGTGCCAGCAGTTACTACGGCGGGGATGGGGAGCAGTACTTC.

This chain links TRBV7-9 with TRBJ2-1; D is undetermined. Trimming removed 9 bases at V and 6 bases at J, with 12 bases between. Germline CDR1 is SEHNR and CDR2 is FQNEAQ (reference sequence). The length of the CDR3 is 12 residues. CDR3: CASSSLVNEQFF. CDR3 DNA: TGTGCCAGTTCCTCCTTAGTCAATGAGCAGTTCTTC.

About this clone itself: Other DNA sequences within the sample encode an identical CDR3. This CDR3 is CASSSRYQTPGYGYTF. In nucleotides, the CDR3 is TGTGCCAGCAGTTCCAGATATCAGACCCCCGGTTATGGCTACACCTTC. The genes are TRBV7-4 and TRBJ1-2; no firm D call. Germline values: CDR1 SGHVT, CDR2 SQSDAQ. The CDR3 loop spans 16 amino acids. The V and J ends lost 6 bases and 5 bases respectively, with 22 bases between them.

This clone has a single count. In nucleotides, the CDR3 is TGTGCCAGCAGCTTGGGTAGTGAGGCAGATAAAGCTTTCTTT. It encodes CASSLGSEADKAFF. The chain employs TRBV5-6 and TRBJ1-1; D is uncertain. The CDR3 consists of 14 residues. Trimming left V 0 bases short and J 9 bases short, with 15 bases between. Germline V gene sequence: CDR1 SGHDT, CDR2 YYEEEE.

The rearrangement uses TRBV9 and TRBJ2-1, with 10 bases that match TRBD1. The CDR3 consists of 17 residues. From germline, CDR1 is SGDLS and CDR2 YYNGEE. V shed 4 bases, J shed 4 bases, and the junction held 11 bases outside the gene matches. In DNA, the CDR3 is TGTGCCAGCAGCTATAGTACAGGACAGGGGGTTTACAATGAGCAGTTCTTC. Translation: CASSYSTGQGVYNEQFF. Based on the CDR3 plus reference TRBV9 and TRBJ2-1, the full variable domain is DSGVTQTPKHLITATGQRVTLRCSPRSGDLSVYWYQQSLDQGLQFLIQYYNGEERAKGNILERFSAQQFPDLHSELNLSSLELGDSALYFCASSYSTGQGVYNEQFFGPGTRLTVL.